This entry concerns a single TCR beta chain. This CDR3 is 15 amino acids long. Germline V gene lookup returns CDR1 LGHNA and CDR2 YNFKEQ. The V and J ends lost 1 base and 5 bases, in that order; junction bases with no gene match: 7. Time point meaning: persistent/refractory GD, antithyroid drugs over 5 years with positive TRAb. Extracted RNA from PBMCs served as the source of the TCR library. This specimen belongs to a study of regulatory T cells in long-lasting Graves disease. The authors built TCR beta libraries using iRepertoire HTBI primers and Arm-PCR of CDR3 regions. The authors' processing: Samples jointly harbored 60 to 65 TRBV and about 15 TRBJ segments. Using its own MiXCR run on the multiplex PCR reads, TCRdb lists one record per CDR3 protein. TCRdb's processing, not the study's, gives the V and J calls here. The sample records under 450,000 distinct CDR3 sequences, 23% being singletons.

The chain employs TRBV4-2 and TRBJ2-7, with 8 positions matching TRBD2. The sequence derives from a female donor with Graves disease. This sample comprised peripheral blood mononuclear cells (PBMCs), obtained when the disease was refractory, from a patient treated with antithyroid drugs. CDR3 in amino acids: CASSQGAGVGNEQYF. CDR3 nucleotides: TGTGCCAGCAGCCAAGGAGCGGGAGTCGGAAACGAGCAGTACTTC.